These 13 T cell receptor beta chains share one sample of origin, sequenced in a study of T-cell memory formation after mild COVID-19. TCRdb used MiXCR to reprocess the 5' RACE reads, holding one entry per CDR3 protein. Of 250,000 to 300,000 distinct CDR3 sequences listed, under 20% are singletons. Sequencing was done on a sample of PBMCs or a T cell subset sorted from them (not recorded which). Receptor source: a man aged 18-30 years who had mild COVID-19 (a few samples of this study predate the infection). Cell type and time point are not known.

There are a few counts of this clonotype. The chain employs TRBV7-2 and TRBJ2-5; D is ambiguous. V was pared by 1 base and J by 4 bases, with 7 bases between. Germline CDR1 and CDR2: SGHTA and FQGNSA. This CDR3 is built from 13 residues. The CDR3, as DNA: TGTGCCAGCAGCTTAGGATACAGAGAGACCCAGTACTTC. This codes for CASSLGYRETQYF.

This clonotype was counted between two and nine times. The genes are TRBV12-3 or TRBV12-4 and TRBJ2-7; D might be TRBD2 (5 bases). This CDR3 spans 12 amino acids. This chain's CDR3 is CAPHGEGYEQYF. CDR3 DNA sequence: TGTGCTCCCCACGGGGAAGGCTACGAGCAGTACTTC.

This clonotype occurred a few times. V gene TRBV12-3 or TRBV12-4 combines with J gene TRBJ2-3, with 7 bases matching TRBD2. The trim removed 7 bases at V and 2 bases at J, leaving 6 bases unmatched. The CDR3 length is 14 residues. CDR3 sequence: CASKGRGFTDTQYF. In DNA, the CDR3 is TGTGCCAGCAAAGGGCGGGGGTTCACAGATACGCAGTATTTT.

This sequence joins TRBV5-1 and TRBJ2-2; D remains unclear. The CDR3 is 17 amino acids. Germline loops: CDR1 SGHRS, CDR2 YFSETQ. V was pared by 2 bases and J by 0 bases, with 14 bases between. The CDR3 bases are TGCGCCAGCAGCTTTGTTCGGACGAGCGCGAACACCGGGGAGCTGTTTTTT. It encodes CASSFVRTSANTGELFF.

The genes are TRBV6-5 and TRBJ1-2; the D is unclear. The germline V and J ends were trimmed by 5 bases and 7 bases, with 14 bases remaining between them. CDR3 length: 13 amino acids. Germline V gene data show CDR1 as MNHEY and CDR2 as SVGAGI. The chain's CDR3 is CASSKVPSPGYTF. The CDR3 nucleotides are TGTGCCAGCAGTAAGGTTCCTTCCCCTGGCTACACCTTC.

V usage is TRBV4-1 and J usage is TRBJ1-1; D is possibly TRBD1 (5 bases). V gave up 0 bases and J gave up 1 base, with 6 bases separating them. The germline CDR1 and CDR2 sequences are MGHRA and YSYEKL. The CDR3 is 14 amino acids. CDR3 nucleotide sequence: TGCGCCAGCAGCCAAGATAGGGGGAACACTGAAGCTTTCTTT. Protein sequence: CASSQDRGNTEAFF.

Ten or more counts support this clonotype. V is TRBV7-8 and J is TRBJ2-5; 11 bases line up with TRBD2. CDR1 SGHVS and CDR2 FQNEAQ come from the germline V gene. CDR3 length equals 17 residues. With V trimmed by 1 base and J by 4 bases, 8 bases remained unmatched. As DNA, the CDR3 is TGTGCCAGCAGCTTAGTGATTAGCGGGGGGGCATTAGAGACCCAGTACTTC. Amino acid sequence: CASSLVISGGALETQYF.

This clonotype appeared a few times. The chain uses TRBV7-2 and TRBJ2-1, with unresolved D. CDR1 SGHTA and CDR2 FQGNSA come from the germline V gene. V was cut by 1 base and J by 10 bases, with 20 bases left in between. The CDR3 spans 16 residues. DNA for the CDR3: TGTGCCAGCAGCTTAGAGACCCATTCGCGGACGCTGGAGCAGTTCTTC. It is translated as CASSLETHSRTLEQFF.

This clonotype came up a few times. The CDR3 sequence: CASSFRDRANTEAFF. CDR3 DNA: TGTGCCAGCAGTTTCCGGGACAGGGCGAACACTGAAGCTTTCTTT. This chain joins TRBV28 and TRBJ1-1; 9 nucleotides line up with TRBD1. The V gene's germline CDR1 is MDHEN and CDR2 SYDVKM. V dropped 3 bases and J dropped 1; count of bases not matched to a gene: 3. This CDR3 has 15 residues. The full variable domain, in which reference TRBV28 and TRBJ1-1 provide the parts outside the CDR3, is DVKVTQSSRYLVKRTGEKVFLECVQDMDHENMFWYRQDPGLGLRLIYFSYDVKMKEKGDIPEGYSVSREKKERFSLILESASTNQTSMYLCASSFRDRANTEAFFGQGTRLTVV.

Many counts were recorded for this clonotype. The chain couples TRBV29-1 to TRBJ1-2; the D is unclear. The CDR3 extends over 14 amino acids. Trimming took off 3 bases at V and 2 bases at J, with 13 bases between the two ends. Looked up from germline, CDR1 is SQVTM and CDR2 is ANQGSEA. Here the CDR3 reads CSVERGIENYGYTF. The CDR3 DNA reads TGCAGCGTTGAGAGAGGTATTGAAAACTATGGCTACACCTTC.

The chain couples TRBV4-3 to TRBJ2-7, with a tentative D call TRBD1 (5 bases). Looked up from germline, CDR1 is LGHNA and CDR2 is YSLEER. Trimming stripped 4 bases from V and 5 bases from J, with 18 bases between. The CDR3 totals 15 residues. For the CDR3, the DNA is TGCGCCAGCAGCCCTACGGCAGGGAACAAGAACGAGCAGTACTTC. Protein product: CASSPTAGNKNEQYF.

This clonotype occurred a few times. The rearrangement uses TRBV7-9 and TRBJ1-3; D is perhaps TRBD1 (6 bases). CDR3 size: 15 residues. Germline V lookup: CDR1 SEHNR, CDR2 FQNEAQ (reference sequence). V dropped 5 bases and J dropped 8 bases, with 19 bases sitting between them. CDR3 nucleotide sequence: TGTGCCAGCAGCCATAGCCCAGGGGAGGTGGACACCATATATTTT. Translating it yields CASSHSPGEVDTIYF.

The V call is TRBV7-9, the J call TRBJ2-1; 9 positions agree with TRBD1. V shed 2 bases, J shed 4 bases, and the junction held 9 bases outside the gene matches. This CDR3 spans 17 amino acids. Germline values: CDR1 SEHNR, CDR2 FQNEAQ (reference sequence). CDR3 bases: TGTGCCAGCAGCTTAATGGGGGACAGGGACCTTTACAATGAGCAGTTCTTC. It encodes CASSLMGDRDLYNEQFF.